This T cell receptor beta chain was found in a study of blood T cell repertoires in COVID-19. Clones were sequenced by immunoSEQ multiplex PCR, and TCRdb holds only the in-frame ones, with some missing. This table has more than 200,000 clones, 65% to 85% appearing once. The V end lost 6 bases, the J end lost 0 bases, and 5 bases lay between the germline ends. Germline V lookup: CDR1 MDHEN, CDR2 SYDVKM. The CDR3 loop spans 13 amino acids. This clone has just a few counts. The V and J genes are TRBV28 and TRBJ1-4, with D unresolved. Sample: PBMCs or T cells enriched from blood (not recorded which). The TCR comes from a woman in her 40s with acute COVID-19. The CDR3 is CASRGATNEKLFF. The CDR3 nucleotides are TGTGCCAGCAGGGGCGCAACTAATGAAAAACTGTTTTTT. Looking up the rest from reference TRBV28 and TRBJ1-4 gives the full variable domain: DVKVTQSSRYLVKRTGEKVFLECVQDMDHENMFWYRQDPGLGLRLIYFSYDVKMKEKGDIPEGYSVSREKKERFSLILESASTNQTSMYLCASRGATNEKLFFGSGTQLSVL.